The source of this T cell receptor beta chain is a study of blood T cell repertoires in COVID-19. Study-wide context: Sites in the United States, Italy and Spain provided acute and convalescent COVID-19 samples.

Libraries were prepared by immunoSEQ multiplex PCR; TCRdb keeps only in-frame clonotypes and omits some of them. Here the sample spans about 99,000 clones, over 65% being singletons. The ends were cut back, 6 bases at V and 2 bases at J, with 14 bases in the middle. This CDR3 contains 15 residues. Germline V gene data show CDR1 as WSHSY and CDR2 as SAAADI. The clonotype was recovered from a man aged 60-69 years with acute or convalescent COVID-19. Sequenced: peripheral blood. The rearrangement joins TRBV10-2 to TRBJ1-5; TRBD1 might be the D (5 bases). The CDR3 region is CASRDQGIGNQPQHF. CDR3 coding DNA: TGCGCCAGCAGGGACCAGGGTATCGGCAATCAGCCCCAGCATTTT.